A selection of T cell receptor beta chains follows, all from one sample in a study of Graves' ophthalmopathy and Graves' hyperthyroidism. TCRdb itself ran the multiplex PCR reads through MiXCR, one entry per CDR3 protein. This table has about 230,000 distinct CDR3 sequences, around 45% appearing once. The sequencing sample was made of peripheral blood. Receptors originate from an adult man with Graves' ophthalmopathy. Each CDR3 is given with its conserved first and last residue. Each record gives: J gene, CDR3 length, clone size, D gene, V gene, CDR3 protein, CDR3 DNA. D genes are given only for firm matches. Size is stated for part of the rows, as once, few or many counts, or as a class when the clone is expanded.

J gene: TRBJ2-7
CDR3 length: 15
clone size: NA
D gene: NA
V gene: TRBV9
CDR3 protein: CASSVEGPIDYEQYF
CDR3 DNA: TGTGCCAGCAGCGTAGAAGGGCCGATAGACTACGAGCAGTACTTC

J gene: TRBJ2-7
CDR3 length: 12
clone size: few
D gene: TRBD1
V gene: TRBV20-1
CDR3 protein: CSATDRNYEQYF
CDR3 DNA: TGCAGTGCCACGGACAGGAACTACGAGCAGTACTTC

J gene: TRBJ1-1
CDR3 length: 14
clone size: NA
D gene: NA
V gene: TRBV6-5
CDR3 protein: CASRAAKRNTEAFF
CDR3 DNA: TGTGCCAGCAGGGCAGCAAAAAGGAACACTGAAGCTTTCTTT

J gene: TRBJ2-3
CDR3 length: 13
clone size: few
D gene: NA
V gene: TRBV10-3
CDR3 protein: CASGGQEPDTQYF
CDR3 DNA: TGTGCCAGCGGGGGACAAGAACCAGATACGCAGTATTTT

J gene: TRBJ2-5
CDR3 length: 16
clone size: NA
D gene: TRBD1
V gene: TRBV7-2
CDR3 protein: CASSPWTGGAWETQYF
CDR3 DNA: TGTGCCAGCAGCCCCTGGACAGGGGGGGCTTGGGAGACCCAGTACTTC

J gene: TRBJ2-2
CDR3 length: 15
clone size: NA
D gene: NA
V gene: TRBV24-1
CDR3 protein: CATSDGTVNTGELFF
CDR3 DNA: TGTGCCACCAGTGATGGGACGGTTAACACCGGGGAGCTGTTTTTT

J gene: TRBJ2-7
CDR3 length: 15
clone size: few
D gene: TRBD1
V gene: TRBV10-3
CDR3 protein: CAISEGQGASYEQYF
CDR3 DNA: TGTGCCATCAGTGAAGGACAGGGGGCGTCCTACGAGCAGTACTTC

J gene: TRBJ2-7
CDR3 length: 14
clone size: few
D gene: TRBD2
V gene: TRBV29-1
CDR3 protein: CSVEAGLAGVSQYF
CDR3 DNA: TGCAGCGTTGAAGCGGGACTAGCGGGAGTATCGCAGTACTTC

J gene: TRBJ2-7
CDR3 length: 17
clone size: once
D gene: TRBD2
V gene: TRBV10-3
CDR3 protein: CASSSRGLAGGPWEQYF
CDR3 DNA: TGTGCCAGCAGTTCTAGAGGACTAGCGGGAGGGCCCTGGGAGCAGTACTTC

J gene: TRBJ1-1
CDR3 length: 14
clone size: NA
D gene: NA
V gene: TRBV6-5
CDR3 protein: CASSYSGWVTEAFF
CDR3 DNA: TGTGCCAGCAGTTACTCAGGGTGGGTAACTGAAGCTTTCTTT

J gene: TRBJ1-4
CDR3 length: 14
clone size: few
D gene: NA
V gene: TRBV15
CDR3 protein: CATSRGTDGEKLFF
CDR3 DNA: TGTGCCACCAGCAGAGGGACAGACGGTGAAAAACTGTTTTTT

J gene: TRBJ2-7
CDR3 length: 14
clone size: NA
D gene: NA
V gene: TRBV6-5
CDR3 protein: CASSYQGRRSEQYF
CDR3 DNA: TGTGCCAGCAGTTACCAGGGCAGGAGGAGCGAGCAGTACTTC

J gene: TRBJ2-5
CDR3 length: 13
clone size: few
D gene: NA
V gene: TRBV12-3/TRBV12-4
CDR3 protein: CASSLRPRETQYF
CDR3 DNA: TGTGCCAGCAGTTTACGGCCCAGGGAGACCCAGTACTTC

J gene: TRBJ2-7
CDR3 length: 15
clone size: NA
D gene: TRBD1
V gene: TRBV7-8
CDR3 protein: CASSLAGQGGYEQYF
CDR3 DNA: TGTGCCAGCAGCTTAGCGGGACAGGGTGGGTACGAGCAGTACTTC

J gene: TRBJ2-5
CDR3 length: 13
clone size: few
D gene: NA
V gene: TRBV12-3/TRBV12-4
CDR3 protein: CASSLRDKETQYF
CDR3 DNA: TGTGCCAGCAGTTTGCGGGACAAAGAGACCCAGTACTTC

J gene: TRBJ1-2
CDR3 length: 14
clone size: NA
D gene: TRBD1
V gene: TRBV10-2
CDR3 protein: CASSYLGTGKGYTF
CDR3 DNA: TGTGCCAGCAGTTACCTCGGGACAGGGAAAGGCTACACCTTC

J gene: TRBJ1-4
CDR3 length: 14
clone size: NA
D gene: NA
V gene: TRBV5-1
CDR3 protein: CASSSQRSNEKLFF
CDR3 DNA: TGCGCCAGCAGCTCGCAGAGGTCTAATGAAAAACTGTTTTTT

J gene: TRBJ1-1
CDR3 length: 13
clone size: NA
D gene: NA
V gene: TRBV20-1
CDR3 protein: CSARIDAHTEAFF
CDR3 DNA: TGCAGTGCTAGGATAGATGCTCACACTGAAGCTTTCTTT

J gene: TRBJ1-6
CDR3 length: 15
clone size: NA
D gene: TRBD1
V gene: TRBV6-1
CDR3 protein: CASSQTGKNNSPLHF
CDR3 DNA: TGTGCCAGCAGCCAGACAGGGAAGAATAATTCACCCCTCCACTTT

J gene: TRBJ1-2
CDR3 length: 15
clone size: few
D gene: NA
V gene: TRBV7-9
CDR3 protein: CASSFGPLEDYGYTF
CDR3 DNA: TGTGCCAGCAGCTTCGGACCCCTTGAGGACTATGGCTACACCTTC